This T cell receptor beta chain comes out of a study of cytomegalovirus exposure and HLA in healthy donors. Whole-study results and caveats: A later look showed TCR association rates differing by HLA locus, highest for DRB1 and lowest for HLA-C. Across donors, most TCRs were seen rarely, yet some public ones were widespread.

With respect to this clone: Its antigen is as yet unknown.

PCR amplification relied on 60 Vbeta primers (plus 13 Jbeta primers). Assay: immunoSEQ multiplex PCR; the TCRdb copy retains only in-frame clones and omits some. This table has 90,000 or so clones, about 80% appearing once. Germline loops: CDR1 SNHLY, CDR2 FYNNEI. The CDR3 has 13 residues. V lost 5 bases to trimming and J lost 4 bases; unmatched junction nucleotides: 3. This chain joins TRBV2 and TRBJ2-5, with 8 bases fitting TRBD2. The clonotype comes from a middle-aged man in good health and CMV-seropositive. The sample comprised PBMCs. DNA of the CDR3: TGTGCCAGCAGTCGGGAGGGCCGAGAGACCCAGTACTTC. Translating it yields CASSREGRETQYF.